Presented here are 23 T cell receptor beta chains from one specimen sequenced in a study of shared clonotypes between healthy human individuals. Produced via immunoSEQ multiplex PCR; TCRdb's table is partial and in-frame only. The profile shows around 2,000,000 clones, roughly 94% of them singletons. The sample was naive CD4+ T cells sorted from blood. Subset specified: CD45RA+ positively selected. The receptors stem from a man between 18 and 29 years old in good health.

The CDR3 protein is CASSPSPGNQPQHF. As DNA, the CDR3 is TGTGCCAGCAGTCCGAGCCCGGGGAATCAGCCCCAGCATTTT. The chain employs TRBV28 and TRBJ1-5; D remains unclear. The V and J ends lost 5 bases and 4 bases respectively, with 12 bases between them. CDR1 and CDR2 from the germline V gene are MDHEN and SYDVKM. CDR3 length equals 14 residues.

CDR3 nucleotides: TGCAGCGCCCGTCGGGCTAGCGGGATCCAAGAGACCCAGTACTTC. This gives the protein CSARRASGIQETQYF. The V call is TRBV29-1, the J call TRBJ2-5; 9 bases match TRBD2. Germline V CDR1 and CDR2: SQVTM, ANQGSEA. J lost 1 base, V lost 7 bases, and 10 bases had no gene match. The CDR3 contains 15 residues.

The CDR3 nucleotides are TGTGCCAGCAGCTCTCGCCCCACCGGGGAGCTGTTTTTT. This gives the protein CASSSRPTGELFF. The chain carries TRBV7-8 and TRBJ2-2, with D hard to call. Trimming left V 4 bases short and J 4 bases short, with 7 bases between. The CDR3 contains 13 residues. The germline CDR1 and CDR2 sequences are SGHVS and FQNEAQ.

This clone has only one observation. CDR3 region: CASTIGGGEEAFF. The CDR3 region has the DNA TGTGCCAGCACCATAGGGGGCGGAGAAGAAGCTTTCTTT. The chain joins TRBV6-1 to TRBJ1-1; 7 nucleotides match TRBD1. Germline assignment: CDR1 MNHNS and CDR2 SASEGT. This CDR3 has 13 amino acids. After removal of 7 bases from V and 8 bases from J, the junction contained 10 bases not matched to a gene.

V gene TRBV6-1 combines with J gene TRBJ2-7; D gene ambiguous. CDR3 length: 11 amino acids. Deletions cut 7 bases from V and 2 bases from J, with 6 bases between. Germline V gives CDR1 MNHNS, CDR2 SASEGT. In nucleotides, the CDR3 is TGTGCCAGCATAGGGACCTACGAGCAGTACTTC. Translation gives CASIGTYEQYF.

The V gene is TRBV18, the J gene TRBJ2-3, with 8 nucleotides matching TRBD2. The germline gives CDR1 KGHSH, CDR2 LQKENI. This CDR3 comprises 14 residues. The J segment lost 6 bases and the V segment lost 5 bases, leaving 7 bases of the junction unmatched. CDR3 amino acids: CASSLGGLEDTQYF. CDR3 DNA: TGTGCCAGCTCATTAGGGGGACTAGAGGATACGCAGTATTTT.

The chain uses TRBV4-3 and TRBJ1-2; 8 bases are shared with TRBD1. J lost 1 base, V lost 5 bases, and 6 bases had no gene match. CDR3 size: 15 residues. Germline lookup yields CDR1 LGHNA and CDR2 YSLEER. CDR3 DNA sequence: TGCGCCAGCAGCGTCGGGACAGGCCTTAACTATGGCTACACCTTC. This sequence encodes CASSVGTGLNYGYTF.

This clone was counted only a few times. The chain combines TRBV10-3 with TRBJ2-2; TRBD2 is a possible D gene (6 bases). The CDR3 has 15 residues. V gave up 10 bases and J gave up 2 bases, with 17 bases separating them. Germline V lookup: CDR1 ENHRY, CDR2 SYGVKD. The CDR3 loop is CATTPAGSNTGELFF. The CDR3 nucleotides read TGTGCCACTACACCGGCGGGGTCTAACACCGGGGAGCTGTTTTTT.

The V call is TRBV30, the J call TRBJ2-3; D remains unclear. The V gene lost 4 bases and the J gene lost 3 bases, with 8 bases spanning the gap. The length of the CDR3 is 12 residues. Germline CDR1 and CDR2: GTSNPN and SVGIG (reference sequence). The CDR3 here is CAWMKDTDTQYF. The CDR3 coding sequence is TGTGCCTGGATGAAGGATACAGATACGCAGTATTTT.

The V gene is TRBV28, the J gene TRBJ1-5, with D maybe TRBD1 (6 bases). CDR3 length: 15 residues. Germline CDR1 MDHEN, CDR2 SYDVKM. V lost 3 bases to trimming and J lost 7 bases, with 16 bases between them. CDR3 in amino acids: CASSFRDKVRQPQHF. The CDR3 DNA follows: TGTGCCAGCAGTTTCCGGGACAAAGTGAGGCAGCCCCAGCATTTT.

J is TRBJ1-1 and V is TRBV6-1, with D uncertain. Trimming removed 1 base at V and 10 bases at J, with 13 bases between. The CDR3 sequence is 13 residues long. CDR1 and CDR2 (germline): MNHNS, SASEGT. The DNA of the CDR3 is TGTGCCAGCAGTGAAGGACCCCTTTCGTTAGCTTTCTTT. It is translated as CASSEGPLSLAFF.

The chain links TRBV7-9 to TRBJ1-2, with D maybe TRBD1 (5 bases). There are 14 residues in the CDR3. Trimming stripped 5 bases from V and 4 bases from J, with 14 bases between. Germline V gene sequence: CDR1 SEHNR, CDR2 FQNEAQ (reference sequence). CDR3 coding DNA: TGTGCCAGCAGCGCAAGCACAGGATTCTATGGCTACACCTTC. This translates into CASSASTGFYGYTF. Looking up the rest from reference TRBV7-9 and TRBJ1-2 gives the full variable domain: DTGVSQNPRHKITKRGQNVTFRCDPISEHNRLYWYRQTLGQGPEFLTYFQNEAQLEKSRLLSDRFSAERPKGSFSTLEIQRTEQGDSAMYLCASSASTGFYGYTFGSGTRLTVV.

Note on this clone: A much larger clone differs from this one at a single base, so this may be a read error. This same CDR3 is encoded by further DNA sequences in the sample. J is TRBJ2-4 and V is TRBV5-6, with 7 bases aligning to TRBD1. The V gene end was trimmed by 5 bases and the J gene end by 3 bases; junction bases not matched to a gene: 8. CDR1 is SGHDT, CDR2 YYEEEE, per germline. The CDR3 has 15 amino acids. CDR3 region: CASREQGQGKNIQYF. The CDR3 region has the DNA TGTGCCAGCAGAGAACAGGGGCAGGGCAAAAACATTCAGTACTTC.

The chain links TRBV28 to TRBJ2-7, with 11 nucleotides matching TRBD1. This CDR3 spans 13 amino acids. Germline V gives CDR1 MDHEN, CDR2 SYDVKM. With 6 bases clipped from V and 7 bases from J, the junction kept 5 bases outside the gene matches. The CDR3 coding sequence is TGTGCCAGCAGGTGGGACAGGGGGATTGAGCAGTACTTC. This gives the protein CASRWDRGIEQYF. The variable domain in full, with the rest retrieved from reference TRBV28 and TRBJ2-7, is DVKVTQSSRYLVKRTGEKVFLECVQDMDHENMFWYRQDPGLGLRLIYFSYDVKMKEKGDIPEGYSVSREKKERFSLILESASTNQTSMYLCASRWDRGIEQYFGPGTRLTVT.

The chain is built from TRBV20-1 and TRBJ1-2; D not certain. Germline V gene sequence: CDR1 DFQATT, CDR2 SNEGSKA (reference sequence). The V end was cut by 3 bases, the J end by 8 bases, with 7 bases between. The CDR3 is 10 residues long. In DNA, the CDR3 is TGCAGTGCTAGCCGGGAAGGCTACACCTTC. This codes for CSASREGYTF.

This rearrangement joins TRBV5-5 to TRBJ2-7; tentatively, D is TRBD1 (5 bases). Trimming cost V 4 bases and J 0 bases, with 11 bases left between them. The CDR3 extends over 14 amino acids. Germline CDR1 and CDR2: SGHKS and YYEKEE (reference sequence). DNA for the CDR3: TGTGCCAGCAGCCCGGAAGGGGCCTCCTACGAGCAGTACTTC. Translating gives CASSPEGASYEQYF.

V gene TRBV18 combines with J gene TRBJ1-5, with TRBD1 matching over 8 bases. This CDR3 is built from 16 residues. J gave up 6 bases and V 3 bases, and 10 bases lay outside the gene matches. CDR1 is KGHSH and CDR2 is LQKENI in the germline V gene. The CDR3 loop is CASSPSGQGAAQPQHF. The CDR3 DNA is TGTGCCAGCTCACCCAGCGGGCAGGGGGCGGCTCAGCCCCAGCATTTT. The full variable domain, with the rest looked up from reference TRBV18 and TRBJ1-5, is NAGVMQNPRHLVRRRGQEARLRCSPMKGHSHVYWYRQLPEEGLKFMVYLQKENIIDESGMPKERFSAEFPKEGPSILRIQQVVRGDSAAYFCASSPSGQGAAQPQHFGDGTRLSIL.

The chain combines TRBV28 with TRBJ2-5; 8 nucleotides line up with TRBD2. Trimming cost V 6 bases and J 5 bases; bases outside gene matches: 8. The germline CDR1 and CDR2 sequences are MDHEN and SYDVKM. The CDR3 consists of 14 residues. The CDR3, as DNA: TGTGCCAGCAGCCGGGGACTAGTTGGGGAGACCCAGTACTTC. As protein: CASSRGLVGETQYF.

Regarding this clone: Other DNA variants within this sample encode the same CDR3. The rearrangement links TRBV6-1 to TRBJ2-3; D call uncertain. The CDR3 is made up of 12 amino acids. Germline CDR1 is MNHNS and CDR2 is SASEGT. The V gene lost 3 bases and the J gene lost 1 base, with 2 bases spanning the gap. CDR3 sequence: CASSDGTDTQYF. The CDR3 DNA follows: TGTGCCAGCAGTGACGGCACAGATACGCAGTATTTT.

The V call is TRBV11-2, the J call TRBJ2-7, with unresolved D. Germline loops: CDR1 SGHAT, CDR2 FQNNGV. V lost 3 bases to trimming and J lost 9 bases, with 9 bases between them. The CDR3 totals 11 residues. CDR3: CASSFLLGQYF. CDR3 bases: TGTGCCAGCAGCTTCCTGCTAGGGCAGTACTTC. Full variable domain (remainder filled in from reference TRBV11-2 and TRBJ2-7): EAGVAQSPRYKIIEKRQSVAFWCNPISGHATLYWYQQILGQGPKLLIQFQNNGVVDDSQLPKDRFSAERLKGVDSTLKIQPAKLEDSAVYLCASSFLLGQYFGPGTRLTVT.

A word on this clone: An end of the junction differs from the germline gene, which may be a read error. The J gene is TRBJ1-3, the V gene TRBV11-2; D is perhaps TRBD1 (6 bases). The CDR3 covers 15 residues. CDR1 and CDR2 from the germline V gene are SGHAT and FQNNGV. The CDR3 spells CANSAGQTSGNTIYF. CDR3 bases: TGTGCCAACAGCGCGGGACAAACCTCTGGAAACACCATATATTTT.

In this sample, this clone turned up once. The same CDR3 is also encoded by other DNA sequences in this sample. This chain connects TRBV5-1 to TRBJ2-7; D possibly matches TRBD1 or TRBD2 (5 bases each). Trimming took 0 bases from V and 2 from J, leaving 12 bases between them. The V gene's germline CDR1 is SGHRS and CDR2 YFSETQ. The CDR3 runs 15 residues. The CDR3 DNA reads as TGCGCCAGCAGCTTGGCCGGGACGGCTCCCTACGAGCAGTACTTC. Residues: CASSLAGTAPYEQYF.

As to this clone: The junction does not match germline at one end; this may be a read error. J is TRBJ1-4 and V is TRBV19, with D hard to call. This CDR3 contains 13 residues. Germline CDR1 is LNHDA and CDR2 is SQIVND (reference sequence). The CDR3 is CASSGVGRPTPDF. The CDR3, as DNA: TGTGCCAGTAGTGGAGTGGGCCGCCCGACACCGGATTTT.